Each of the 22 T cell receptor beta chains below was sequenced from the same sample in a study of blood T cell repertoires in COVID-19. Profiled with immunoSEQ multiplex PCR; TCRdb holds only in-frame clones, not every one. Found here are about 210,000 clones, 70% to 90% of them singletons; the top ten hold around 4.5%. The sample taken for sequencing was PBMCs or T cells enriched from blood (not recorded which). Source of these receptors: a man aged 30 to 45 with acute COVID-19.

V usage is TRBV9 and J usage is TRBJ2-7; 9 bases are shared with TRBD1. Germline V gives CDR1 SGDLS, CDR2 YYNGEE. V shed 4 bases, J shed 0 bases, and the junction held 5 bases outside the gene matches. The CDR3 length is 15 residues. CDR3 amino acids: CASSPTGGGSYEQYF. For the CDR3, the DNA is TGTGCCAGCAGCCCGACAGGGGGGGGCTCCTACGAGCAGTACTTC.

This chain joins TRBV3-1 (or the pseudogene TRBV3-2) and TRBJ1-2; 11 bases agree with TRBD1. The CDR3 covers 14 residues. Germline lookup yields CDR1 LGHDT and CDR2 YNNKEL (reference sequence). J lost 4 bases, V lost 6 bases, and 4 bases had no gene match. The CDR3 nucleotides are TGTGCCAGCAGACTAGGGACAGGGGGCTATGGCTACACCTTC. Protein sequence: CASRLGTGGYGYTF.

The chain carries TRBV3-1 (or the pseudogene TRBV3-2) and TRBJ2-7, with 11 bases aligning to TRBD2. The CDR3 totals 19 residues. V was pared by 2 bases and J by 0 bases, with 12 bases of the junction left unmatched. Germline CDR1 reads LGHDT; CDR2 reads YNNKEL (reference sequence). CDR3 nucleotides: TGTGCCAGCAGCCAAAGTCGGGCTAGCGGGGGGCGTAGCTCCTACGAGCAGTACTTC. Its protein is CASSQSRASGGRSSYEQYF.

Only one count was recorded for this clone. This sequence joins TRBV28 and TRBJ2-2; TRBD2 matches 16 bases. V lost 8 bases, J lost 0 bases, and 3 bases stayed unmatched. This CDR3 contains 17 residues. Per germline, CDR1 MDHEN and CDR2 SYDVKM. In nucleotides, the CDR3 is TGTGCCAGCTGGGGACTAGCGGGGGGGCCGAACACCGGGGAGCTGTTTTTT. It yields the protein CASWGLAGGPNTGELFF.

The chain carries TRBV30 and TRBJ2-3; D remains ambiguous. From germline, CDR1 is GTSNPN and CDR2 SVGIG (reference sequence). Deletions cut 0 bases from V and 4 bases from J, with 8 bases between. The CDR3 spans 13 residues. The DNA for the CDR3 is TGTGCCTGGAGTGTACTATTCCCAGATACGCAGTATTTT. Its translation: CAWSVLFPDTQYF.

This clone was picked up a small number of times. The chain uses TRBV28 and TRBJ1-2; a weak D match, TRBD1 (5 bases). The CDR3 runs 13 residues. Germline CDR1 is MDHEN and CDR2 is SYDVKM. V lost 3 bases to trimming and J lost 7 bases, with 12 bases between them. The CDR3 reads CASSFGGRGGYTF. CDR3 in DNA: TGTGCCAGCAGTTTCGGTGGAAGGGGTGGCTACACCTTC.

V gene TRBV9 combines with J gene TRBJ2-7; 7 nucleotides agree with TRBD1. The CDR3 length is 12 residues. After removal of 3 bases from V and 3 bases from J, the junction contained 0 bases not matched to a gene. Germline V gene lookup returns CDR1 SGDLS and CDR2 YYNGEE. CDR3 sequence reads: CASSAGGYEQYF. The CDR3 nucleotides are TGTGCCAGCAGCGCAGGGGGCTACGAGCAGTACTTC.

The chain carries TRBV11-3 and TRBJ2-1, with D possibly TRBD2 on 5 matching bases. Germline V lookup: CDR1 SGHNT, CDR2 YENEEA. The CDR3 consists of 11 residues. Trimming cost V 3 bases and J 9 bases, with 6 bases left between them. The CDR3 sequence is CASSFRGEQFF. In DNA form, the CDR3 reads TGTGCCAGCAGCTTCCGGGGTGAGCAGTTCTTC.

V is TRBV19 and J is TRBJ2-5; 12 bases line up with TRBD2. Trimming removed 9 bases from V and 2 bases from J; junction bases left unmatched: 4. CDR3 length equals 14 residues. Looked up from germline, CDR1 is LNHDA and CDR2 is SQIVND (reference sequence). The CDR3 DNA is TGTGCCAGGCGGACTAGCGGGGTACAAGAGACCCAGTACTTC. It is translated as CARRTSGVQETQYF.

This chain uses TRBV4-2 with TRBJ2-3; 8 nucleotides match TRBD1. Germline assignment: CDR1 LGHNA and CDR2 YNFKEQ. After removal of 0 bases from V and 4 bases from J, the junction contained 9 bases not matched to a gene. The CDR3 has 17 residues. CDR3 sequence (DNA): TGTGCCAGCAGCCAAGAAGGTGCAGGGGGCTTCGCAGATACGCAGTATTTT. Amino acid sequence: CASSQEGAGGFADTQYF.

The genes are TRBV3-1 (or the pseudogene TRBV3-2) and TRBJ2-2; D remains ambiguous. The germline V gene has CDR1 LGHDT and CDR2 YNNKEL (reference sequence). Trimming cost V 4 bases and J 1 base, with 10 bases left between them. The CDR3 has 15 residues. CDR3 nucleotides: TGTGCCAGCAGCCCAAATCTAGAGAACACCGGGGAGCTGTTTTTT. This sequence encodes CASSPNLENTGELFF.

The chain links TRBV29-1 to TRBJ1-2; D possibly corresponds to TRBD1 (6 bases). The ends were cut back, 6 bases at V and 5 bases at J, with 19 bases in the middle. CDR1 is SQVTM, CDR2 ANQGSEA, per germline. The CDR3 runs to 14 residues. This CDR3 is CSVAPYDRQYGYTF. The CDR3 bases are TGCAGCGTCGCACCATACGACAGGCAGTATGGCTACACCTTC.

Concerning this clone: One junction end does not reproduce the germline sequence, and a read error may be involved. The chain uses TRBV13 and TRBJ2-3; 9 bases line up with TRBD1. CDR3 length equals 12 residues. Germline V gives CDR1 PRHDT, CDR2 FYEKMQ (reference sequence). The CDR3 nucleotides are TGTGCCAGCAGCTCCGGGACAGGGAAAGTGGATTTT. Its protein is CASSSGTGKVDF.

This clone was seen a single time. CDR3 in DNA: TGTGCCAGCAGCTCGGACTTAGCGGGGTATGGCACAGATACGCAGTATTTT. It specifies CASSSDLAGYGTDTQYF. The V call is TRBV7-9, the J call TRBJ2-3; TRBD2 matches at 8 bases. The V and J ends lost 4 bases and 1 base, in that order; junction bases with no gene match: 10. CDR3 length: 17 amino acids. The germline CDR1 and CDR2 sequences are SEHNR and FQNEAQ (reference sequence).

The chain links TRBV2 to TRBJ2-3; D ambiguous. The CDR3 loop spans 14 amino acids. Germline CDR1 reads SNHLY; CDR2 reads FYNNEI. V lost 3 bases, J lost 4 bases, and 11 bases lay in between. The DNA of the CDR3 is TGTGCCAGCAGTGAGAGAGGATCGCCAGATACGCAGTATTTT. Protein product: CASSERGSPDTQYF.

V and J are TRBV29-1 and TRBJ1-5, with D possibly matching TRBD1 (5 bases). CDR3 size: 12 residues. Trimming stripped 4 bases from V and 4 bases from J, with 8 bases between. Germline V gene lookup returns CDR1 SQVTM and CDR2 ANQGSEA. CDR3 nucleotide sequence: TGCAGCGTTGGAGCAGGGAATCAGCCCCAGCATTTT. Translated: CSVGAGNQPQHF.

Here the CDR3 reads CASSLGGGTGRNYGYTF. CDR3 DNA sequence: TGTGCCAGCAGCTTGGGGGGTGGGACAGGGAGAAACTATGGCTACACCTTC. This chain links TRBV5-5 with TRBJ1-2; 9 bases agree with TRBD1. CDR3 size: 17 residues. Germline V gene data show CDR1 as SGHKS and CDR2 as YYEKEE (reference sequence). Trimming took 0 bases from V and 2 from J; bases not matched to a gene: 8.

The gene calls are TRBV24-1 and TRBJ2-3; D possibly corresponds to TRBD2 (7 bases). V was clipped by 4 bases and J by 6 bases, with 13 bases between them. Germline CDR1 and CDR2: KGHDR and SFDVKD. The CDR3 extends over 14 amino acids. The CDR3 DNA reads TGTGCCACCAGTGAGGCCCGGGGGGCGGATACGCAGTATTTT. Translation gives CATSEARGADTQYF.

This clone was seen a handful of times. CDR3 DNA: TGTGCCAGCAGCCTAACGACAGGCGCCGGGGAACTGTTTTTT. This translates into CASSLTTGAGELFF. This chain joins TRBV28 and TRBJ1-4; tentatively, D is TRBD1 (6 bases). The CDR3 runs 14 residues. Looked up from germline, CDR1 is MDHEN and CDR2 is SYDVKM. Trimming left V 6 bases short and J 12 bases short, with 20 bases between.

This rearrangement joins TRBV4-1 to TRBJ1-4, with 7 bases lining up with TRBD1. CDR1 is MGHRA and CDR2 is YSYEKL in the germline V gene. The CDR3 consists of 19 residues. With 1 base clipped from V and 0 bases from J, the junction kept 11 bases outside the gene matches. Written as DNA, the CDR3 is TGCGCCAGCAGCCAAGGAACAGGGGCCCTCCCTGCAACTAATGAAAAACTGTTTTTT. Residues: CASSQGTGALPATNEKLFF.

The chain has TRBV5-1 and TRBJ2-1, with D possibly being TRBD2 (6 bases). CDR3 length: 16 residues. V lost 0 bases and J 8 bases, leaving 18 bases between the germline ends. Germline values: CDR1 SGHRS, CDR2 YFSETQ. As DNA, the CDR3 is TGCGCCAGCAGCTTGGCGGCGGGGCCGGGGGTTGATGAGCAGTTCTTC. Residues: CASSLAAGPGVDEQFF. The full variable domain, in which reference TRBV5-1 and TRBJ2-1 provide the parts outside the CDR3, is KAGVTQTPRYLIKTRGQQVTLSCSPISGHRSVSWYQQTPGQGLQFLFEYFSETQRNKGNFPGRFSGRQFSNSRSEMNVSTLELGDSALYLCASSLAAGPGVDEQFFGPGTRLTVL.

This chain uses TRBV10-1 with TRBJ2-2; tentatively, D is TRBD2 (6 bases). CDR3 length: 16 residues. Trimming removed 0 bases from V and 1 base from J, with 9 bases in between. Germline lookup yields CDR1 WNHNN and CDR2 SYGVQD (reference sequence). CDR3 in amino acids: CASSESRLVNTGELFF. The CDR3 DNA reads as TGCGCCAGCAGTGAGTCGAGACTAGTGAACACCGGGGAGCTGTTTTTT.